Following are 2 T cell receptor beta chains from one sample sequenced in a study of OX40 agonist ivuxolimab in advanced cancers. Profiling relied on immunoSEQ multiplex PCR, and the TCRdb table lists in-frame clones only, not all of them. The sample holds more than 10,000 clones; 80% to 90% are singletons and the top ten take 9.2%. The sequencing here drew on CD4+ or CD8+ T cells sorted from blood, taken in a trial of the OX40 agonist ivuxolimab. These receptors all stem from an adult with an advanced solid tumor such as melanoma, head and neck, liver or kidney cancer.

About this clone: At the DNA level, this CDR3 is encoded by other sequences in the same sample as well. The rearrangement links TRBV5-6 to TRBJ2-1; perhaps D is TRBD1 or TRBD2 (6 bases each). Germline V CDR1 and CDR2: SGHDT, YYEEEE. The CDR3 consists of 17 residues. The germline V and J ends were trimmed by 0 bases and 3 bases, with 16 bases remaining between them. The CDR3 nucleotides are TGTGCCAGCAGCTTGGGGGGGCCAGGGGAGGTCTACAATGAGCAGTTCTTC. This sequence encodes CASSLGGPGEVYNEQFF.

This clone was observed once. CDR3: CASRRTEEDTGELFF. The DNA for the CDR3 is TGTGCCAGCAGGAGGACAGAGGAAGACACCGGGGAGCTGTTTTTT. The rearrangement joins TRBV2 to TRBJ2-2; D possibly corresponds to TRBD1 (6 bases). V lost 6 bases and J 3 bases, leaving 14 bases between the germline ends. This CDR3 comprises 15 residues. CDR1 is SNHLY and CDR2 is FYNNEI in the germline V gene.